These 5 T cell receptor beta chains were sequenced from one sample in a study of CD4 T cells in relation to SARS-CoV-2 and coronaviruses. Produced via immunoSEQ multiplex PCR; TCRdb's table is partial and in-frame only. The sample has 35,000 to 45,000 clones, around nine tenths seen once. The sequencing input was memory CD4+ T cells from PBMCs. Source of these receptors: an adult with COVID-19.

The chain uses TRBV28 and TRBJ1-1, with unresolved D. The germline V gene encodes CDR1 MDHEN and CDR2 SYDVKM. Trimming pared 7 bases from V and 9 bases from J, leaving 21 bases between. There are 14 residues in the CDR3. The CDR3 DNA reads TGTGCCAGCATGGGAGGGCCCACAAGGAAGCAAGCTTTCTTT. Protein product: CASMGGPTRKQAFF.

The chain uses TRBV27 and TRBJ1-6; TRBD1 matches at 9 bases. V gave up 4 bases and J gave up 3 bases; unmatched junction bases: 10. The CDR3 has 18 residues. From germline, CDR1 is MNHEY and CDR2 SMNVEV (reference sequence). The CDR3 is CASSSSRGDRVYNSPLHF. The DNA for the CDR3 is TGTGCCAGCAGTTCCTCGAGGGGGGACAGGGTCTATAATTCACCCCTCCACTTT.

V and J are TRBV5-1 and TRBJ2-3; D gene uncertain. The CDR3 extends over 14 amino acids. Germline V gene lookup returns CDR1 SGHRS and CDR2 YFSETQ. Between the trimmed V and J ends, which lost 7 bases and 1 base, there was a span of 13 bases. This chain's CDR3 is CASGERGGTDTQYF. The CDR3 bases are TGCGCCAGCGGAGAACGAGGAGGCACAGATACGCAGTATTTT.

V gene TRBV19 combines with J gene TRBJ1-5; weak D call: TRBD1 (6 bases). This CDR3 contains 15 residues. Per the germline V gene, CDR1 is LNHDA and CDR2 is SQIVND (reference sequence). The V end lost 4 bases, the J end lost 0 bases, and 10 bases lay between the germline ends. For the CDR3, the DNA is TGTGCCAGTAGTACCCACAGGGATAGCAATCAGCCCCAGCATTTT. Protein: CASSTHRDSNQPQHF.

This chain uses TRBV2 with TRBJ2-5; a possible D gene is TRBD2 (6 bases). V dropped 11 bases and J dropped 4 bases, with 11 bases sitting between them. Germline CDR1 reads SNHLY; CDR2 reads FYNNEI. The CDR3 has 11 residues. CDR3 in amino acids: CAGGTGETQYF. Here the CDR3 DNA reads TGTGCCGGGGGGACGGGAGAGACCCAGTACTTC.